This T cell receptor (beta chain) was captured in a study of cytomegalovirus exposure and HLA in healthy donors (dated by TCRdb to about 2017). Regarding the complete study: An earlier analysis of 587 of the donors reported under 300 Gb of sequence data and about 120 million unique TCR beta sequences obtained from some 170 million T cells. Roughly 300 gigabases of sequencing data and approximately 85 million unique TCR sequences were included in an early release covering around 650 HLA-typed donors. Of the 398 genotyped donors, approximately 83% fell in the genetic ancestry cluster associated with self-reported Caucasian donors. The study aimed to test whether signatures of past pathogen exposure could be identified by cataloging public T cell receptors. Using immunosequencing, the study profiled T cell repertoires from 666 subjects and related those repertoires to cytomegalovirus serostatus. A separate validation cohort of more than 100 different subjects was used in addition to the approximately 610-subject first cohort. To predict cytomegalovirus infection status, the study brought together high-throughput TCR immunosequencing, statistical association of individual TCRs with disease status, and machine learning. To study patterns of TCR occurrence, a later analysis re-analyzed previously published TCR beta repertoires from hundreds of donors and added high-resolution HLA genotyping. The later analysis used no new phenotypic data to find candidate immune exposures, relying instead on TCR beta sequences and their occurrence across donors. An earlier analysis of a few hundred of the donors applied high-throughput TCR beta sequencing to assess whether each TCR beta V gene segment acted as functional or pseudogenic. Alongside the repertoire data, information on donor age, sex, ethnicity and CMV serostatus was compiled. A later genetic analysis took genome-wide SNP genotypes for about 55% of the 666 donors and used that subset as a discovery cohort. All discovery cohort repertoires had been generated on a single sequencing platform. Both class I and class II loci were covered by HLA typing, at four-digit resolution. The number of typed donors differed by locus: 629-630 for A, B, C, DRB1 and DQB1; roughly 510 for DQA1; approximately 600 for DPA1; and roughly 470 for DPB1. Four or five DR-DQ haplotypes were treated as single units for association and clustering because of strong linkage in the cohort. Among about 360 genotyped donors of the cohort, an average of approximately 240,000 unique TCR beta nucleotide sequences were sequenced per donor, 15% to 20% of them non-productive.

The germline V gene yields MDHEN for CDR1 and SYDVKM for CDR2. At the junction V is shortened by 4 bases and J by 1 base, with 16 bases in between. The CDR3, from cysteine to phenylalanine, totals 16 residues. The retained sequence is limited to the CDR3, 48 bases, with the frame set at the first base. On the study overall, not on this receptor specifically: HLA typing was unavailable for some donors at each locus, so association tests used only the typed subset. A group of highly shared sequence variants was considered likely to be a technical artifact of the sequencing pipeline. Across donors, most TCR sequences were observed very rarely, whereas some public TCRs were present in many individuals. In the study, approximately 160 TCR beta chains were listed as associated with cytomegalovirus. A later genetic analysis associated a missense DCLRE1C variant with V-gene and J-gene trimming of TCR beta chains, and an independent cohort replicated the association. A later genetic analysis reported fewer N-insertions in productive TCRs among donors in an Asian-associated ancestry cluster than the 666-donor mean. The only immune exposure information available for the cohort was CMV serostatus. The authors suggested that the approach could potentially be generalized to other disease states and immunological phenotypes. Because the 87-base-pair reads could not distinguish some IMGT-functional V segments, including TRBV6-2 and TRBV6-3, those segments were excluded. Because counts were too low, approximately 18 rarely observed V segments, including chromosome 9 orphons, were excluded from the earlier analysis of a few hundred of the donors. Correlated functional status among segregating V segments might reflect linkage disequilibrium, but an unknown experimental factor could not be ruled out. Roughly uniform sequencing depth across donors was assumed in presence/absence analyses, although this assumption may not hold. In a later analysis, several top co-occurrence clusters were reported to appear linked to parvovirus B19, influenza, CMV and Epstein-Barr virus. In a later analysis, some 18,000 TCR beta sequences were associated with specific HLA alleles at a false discovery rate of 0.05. In vitro tests confirmed that three of the cytomegalovirus-associated TCR beta chains recognize cytomegalovirus antigens. In a later analysis, most CMV-associated TCR beta chains were found to appear HLA-restricted, with HLA associations seemingly driven largely by CMV exposure. Broadly in line with IMGT annotations, most TCR beta V segments showed up in productive rearrangements about 87% or about 30% of the time in an earlier analysis of 587 of the donors. In a later analysis, the rate of TCR association differed among HLA loci, with DRB1 alleles having the most associated TCRs and HLA-C alleles having the fewest. Assigning TCR associations to individual alleles was difficult when HLA alleles, especially DR and DQ, strongly co-occurred. The classifier was reported to diagnose cytomegalovirus status with high specificity and sensitivity in both the original and validation cohorts. Only TCR beta chains were sequenced in this cohort, and the absence of alpha or paired-chain data limited detectable features. A further reported finding was that TCR beta sequences accurately predicted the HLA-A and HLA-B alleles for most subjects in the first cohort. Compared with equally common non-associated chains, HLA-associated TCR beta chains in a later analysis were more clonally expanded and had lower generation probabilities.

Library preparation used the immunoSEQ multiplex PCR assay. A mixture of 60 forward primers for TCR Vbeta segments and 13 reverse primers for TCR Jbeta segments was used in the multiplex PCR. The CDR3 region of rearranged TCR beta genes was amplified from genomic DNA by a multiplex PCR assay. On the Illumina HiSeq System, the amplified TCR beta libraries were sequenced as 87-base-pair reads. Processing in the source paper ran as follows. Across the 640 or so repertoires, a later analysis counted 80 million or so unique TCR beta chains, 9 million to 14 million of which were shared by at least two donors. Raw reads were error-corrected and collapsed into unique sequences by a nearest-neighbor algorithm in which closely related sequences were merged to remove PCR and sequencing errors. To assign V, D and J gene segments, CDR3 sequences were aligned to IMGT reference sequences. For a sequence to be retained, a match of at least six nucleotides to both a V gene segment and a J gene segment was required. Rearrangements were called productive when the CDR3 lacked stop codons and stayed in frame with V and J; all others were non-productive. CDR3 was defined according to IMGT convention as the region running from the second conserved V-encoded cysteine to the conserved J-encoded phenylalanine. The earlier analysis of approximately 590 of the donors excluded any sequence lacking an unambiguous match to a single V gene segment. In an earlier analysis of 587 of the donors, a V segment was called functional when productive rearrangements were above 56.7%, and segregating when the standard deviation between donors exceeded 5%. A statistical classification framework was developed to diagnose cytomegalovirus status using the catalog of TCR beta chain sequences. In a later analysis, V and J genes were assigned by comparing TCR nucleotide sequences against IMGT/GENE-DB human TR gene sequences. The TCRdist pipeline was used in a later analysis to assign CDR3 sequences and most-parsimonious VDJ recombination scenarios. In a later analysis, every TCR beta chain was defined by the combination of its CDR3 amino acid sequence and its V-gene family, and reads without a unique V-gene family were dropped. To address suspected cross-contamination and a sequencing artifact, a later analysis removed approximately 590 highly shared, low-generation-probability nucleotide sequences. For each public chain, a later analysis derived a clonal expansion index from normalized ranks of inferred template counts within each repertoire. Generation probabilities in a later analysis came from a VDJ recombination model fitted to out-of-frame rearrangements, and those results were checked against IGoR. Hypergeometric tests were used in a later analysis to score TCR-TCR, TCR-HLA and TCR-CMV co-occurrence, with a repertoire-size bias correction applied to the TCR pairs. In a later analysis, false discovery rates were estimated by permuting HLA or CMV assignments 20 times. In a later analysis, co-occurring TCRs were grouped using DBSCAN, with TCRdist sequence similarity added in when clustering inside HLA-allele-positive subsets. Repertoires with fewer than 30,000 or more than 120,000 public chains were left out of co-occurrence clustering, as were about 5 repertoires with anomalous nucleotide sharing. In TCRdb, the immuneACCESS table is reduced to in-frame sequences with V and J assigned. These tables do not hold every clone; where another copy was compared, an unresolved V gene accounts for under half, and the others remain unexplained. The V and J calls and clone size come from that table; D and trimming were worked out from the DNA. In all, the sample holds roughly 230,000 clones, and around nine tenths of those were seen once. Of the sample, 1.7% falls within the top ten clones.

Points on this clone: Its cognate antigen has yet to be identified. No base qualities exist here, and no much larger clone lies one base off it.

The cohort consisted of fewer than 700 healthy bone marrow donors. At the time of sampling, every cohort member was nominally healthy, though immune exposures that went unrecorded were likely present. The donor was CMV seronegative and was included in the group of 352 seronegative cohort members. A peripheral blood sample was collected from each donor, and TCR beta sequencing was performed on peripheral blood mononuclear cells. The Qiagen DNeasy Blood Extraction Kit was used to extract genomic DNA from the blood cell samples. This clonotype was obtained from a girl aged 2 to 9 in good health and CMV-seronegative. The sequenced sample consisted of PBMCs. This chain is built from TRBV28 and TRBJ2-5, with the D gene uncertain. The DNA reads as follows: TGTGCCAGCAGTTCAGCGTTCGTGCGGCCCCAAGAGACCCAGTACTTC. Translated, this gives CASSSAFVRPQETQYF. Outside the CDR3, residues come from the reference TRBV28 and TRBJ2-5 proteins, so the full variable domain is: DVKVTQSSRYLVKRTGEKVFLECVQDMDHENMFWYRQDPGLGLRLIYFSYDVKMKEKGDIPEGYSVSREKKERFSLILESASTNQTSMYLCASSSAFVRPQETQYFGPGTRLLVL.